These 23 T cell receptor beta chains share one sample of origin, sequenced in a study of blood T cell repertoires in COVID-19. Method: immunoSEQ multiplex PCR; TCRdb's copy keeps in-frame clones and lacks some. This table has approximately 100,000 clones, 85% to 90% appearing once. The sample was peripheral blood. All receptors come from a human donor in a cohort sampled during active COVID-19.

The chain links TRBV6-5 to TRBJ2-7; D gene uncertain. Looked up from germline, CDR1 is MNHEY and CDR2 is SVGAGI. Trimming stripped 7 bases from V and 2 bases from J, with 12 bases between. The CDR3 length is 13 residues. CDR3 loop: CASTSWATYEQYF. In nucleotides, the CDR3 is TGTGCCAGCACCTCCTGGGCCACCTACGAGCAGTACTTC.

The chain uses TRBV3-1 (or the pseudogene TRBV3-2) and TRBJ2-7, with D possibly being TRBD1 (6 bases). Trimming took 0 bases from V and 3 from J, leaving 12 bases between them. In germline, CDR1 is LGHDT, CDR2 YNNKEL (reference sequence). This CDR3 contains 15 residues. The CDR3 region is CASSQDVRGVYEQYF. CDR3 sequence (DNA): TGTGCCAGCAGCCAAGACGTCAGGGGCGTCTACGAGCAGTACTTC.

The rearrangement uses TRBV19 and TRBJ2-2; 7 bases fit TRBD2. Germline loops: CDR1 LNHDA, CDR2 SQIVND (reference sequence). The CDR3 runs to 14 residues. The V gene end was trimmed by 3 bases and the J gene end by 7 bases; junction bases not matched to a gene: 5. This CDR3 is CASSIGGVHGELFF. The CDR3 coding sequence is TGTGCCAGTAGTATTGGGGGGGTCCACGGGGAGCTGTTTTTT.

The rearrangement links TRBV7-2 to TRBJ2-7; 7 bases fit TRBD2. Trimming cost V 5 bases and J 2 bases; bases outside gene matches: 12. The CDR3 totals 16 residues. Germline CDR1 SGHTA, CDR2 FQGNSA. CDR3 protein: CASSLDLAGVTYEQYF. The CDR3 nucleotides are TGTGCCAGCAGCCTGGACTTAGCGGGTGTGACCTACGAGCAGTACTTC. The full variable domain, its missing parts supplied by reference TRBV7-2 and TRBJ2-7, is GAGVSQSPSNKVTEKGKDVELRCDPISGHTALYWYRQSLGQGLEFLIYFQGNSAPDKSGLPSDRFSAERTGGSVSTLTIQRTQQEDSAVYLCASSLDLAGVTYEQYFGPGTRLTVT.

This clone was observed a few times. The rearrangement joins TRBV24-1 to TRBJ1-6; TRBD1 aligns across 9 bases. Germline-derived CDR1 and CDR2 are KGHDR and SFDVKD. The CDR3 is 17 amino acids. V shed 9 bases, J shed 7 bases, and the junction held 15 bases outside the gene matches. The chain's CDR3 is CATGKPETGGGNSPLHF. CDR3 sequence (DNA): TGTGCCACCGGGAAACCAGAGACAGGGGGTGGGAATTCACCCCTCCACTTT.

The chain joins TRBV3-1 (or the pseudogene TRBV3-2) to TRBJ1-2, with D perhaps matching TRBD1 (6 bases). The CDR3 is 19 residues long. Germline CDR1 is LGHDT and CDR2 is YNNKEL (reference sequence). The V end lost 0 bases, the J end lost 2 bases, and 22 bases lay between the germline ends. CDR3 DNA: TGTGCCAGCAGCCAAGAAGTCGGACAGCGATTACCGCCCAACTATGGCTACACCTTC. It encodes CASSQEVGQRLPPNYGYTF.

The rearrangement joins TRBV24-1 to TRBJ2-1; the match to TRBD2 covers 8 bases. Looked up from germline, CDR1 is KGHDR and CDR2 is SFDVKD. The CDR3 length is 16 residues. The ends lost 2 bases at V and 4 bases at J; junction bases unmatched: 6. The CDR3 DNA sequence: TGTGCCACCAGTGATTCTGGGACTAGACAGTACAATGAGCAGTTCTTC. Protein: CATSDSGTRQYNEQFF.

The CDR3 sequence is CASRPGRGNTEAFF. CDR3 DNA sequence: TGCGCCAGCAGGCCCGGACGGGGGAACACTGAAGCTTTCTTT. V gene TRBV5-1 combines with J gene TRBJ1-1; D not resolved. V shed 5 bases and J shed 1 base, with 12 bases lying between them. Germline CDR1 is SGHRS and CDR2 is YFSETQ. The CDR3 has 14 residues.

The rearrangement uses TRBV6-4 and TRBJ2-3; possible D gene TRBD1, 5 bases. Trimming removed 0 bases at V and 4 bases at J, with 8 bases between. The CDR3 has 14 residues. The germline V gene encodes CDR1 MRHNA and CDR2 SNTAGT. CDR3 loop: CASSDSGASDTQYF. The CDR3 nucleotides read TGTGCCAGCAGTGACTCAGGGGCTTCAGATACGCAGTATTTT.

The chain carries TRBV5-1 and TRBJ2-1; no clear D gene. The V end was cut by 4 bases, the J end by 5 bases, with 16 bases between. CDR3 length: 15 residues. The germline CDR1 and CDR2 sequences are SGHRS and YFSETQ. The CDR3 region has the DNA TGCGCCAGCAGCCTGGGGTTGGCAGTCCACAATGAGCAGTTCTTC. Amino acids: CASSLGLAVHNEQFF. The entire variable domain, with the rest obtained from reference TRBV5-1 and TRBJ2-1, is as follows: KAGVTQTPRYLIKTRGQQVTLSCSPISGHRSVSWYQQTPGQGLQFLFEYFSETQRNKGNFPGRFSGRQFSNSRSEMNVSTLELGDSALYLCASSLGLAVHNEQFFGPGTRLTVL.

The V and J genes are TRBV27 and TRBJ1-5; a weak D match, TRBD1 (5 bases). Per the germline V gene, CDR1 is MNHEY and CDR2 is SMNVEV (reference sequence). The CDR3 has 14 residues. Trimming removed 3 bases at V and 0 bases at J, with 6 bases between. CDR3 protein: CASSFDSSNQPQHF. Here the CDR3 DNA reads TGTGCCAGCAGTTTTGACAGTAGCAATCAGCCCCAGCATTTT.

V gene TRBV7-6 combines with J gene TRBJ1-2; 10 bases fit TRBD1. There are 19 residues in the CDR3. Germline V gene sequence: CDR1 SGHVS, CDR2 FNYEAQ. V shed 5 bases and J 4 bases; nucleotides not matched to a gene: 19. The CDR3 coding sequence is TGTGCCAGCAGCAGCATGAGTGGGACAGGGGTTTTTCGCGCCTATGGCTACACCTTC. Its translation is CASSSMSGTGVFRAYGYTF.

CDR3 nucleotide sequence: TGTGCCAGCAGTGAAGACGGACTAGCGGGAGGTCGTGAGCAGTTCTTC. It translates to CASSEDGLAGGREQFF. The V call is TRBV2, the J call TRBJ2-1, with 14 positions matching TRBD2. Unmatched junction bases numbered 5, after V lost 1 base and J lost 9 bases. Germline V CDR1 and CDR2: SNHLY, FYNNEI. The CDR3 spans 16 residues.

This clone came up once. J is TRBJ2-3 and V is TRBV7-2; possible D gene TRBD2, 6 bases. Germline CDR1 and CDR2: SGHTA and FQGNSA. Between the trimmed V and J ends, which lost 0 bases and 6 bases, there was a span of 13 bases. There are 15 residues in the CDR3. CDR3 sequence: CASSLARGASDTQYF. CDR3 nucleotide sequence: TGTGCCAGCAGCTTAGCGCGGGGAGCCTCGGATACGCAGTATTTT.

The chain employs TRBV5-5 and TRBJ1-2; maybe TRBD1 (6 bases). The CDR3 consists of 14 residues. CDR1 and CDR2 from the germline V gene are SGHKS and YYEKEE (reference sequence). V gave up 4 bases and J gave up 4 bases, with 14 bases separating them. CDR3 region: CASSTPGQPYGYTF. The CDR3 coding sequence is TGTGCCAGCAGCACCCCGGGACAACCCTATGGCTACACCTTC.

The genes are TRBV7-3 and TRBJ1-2, with TRBD1 identical over 7 bases. The CDR3 contains 14 residues. V gave up 3 bases and J gave up 8 bases; unmatched junction bases: 9. CDR1 is SGHTA, CDR2 FQGTGA, per germline. CDR3 protein: CASSLTGKGLGYTF. CDR3 nucleotides: TGTGCCAGCAGCTTGACAGGGAAGGGTCTCGGCTACACCTTC.

The chain couples TRBV19 to TRBJ2-1; maybe TRBD1 (5 bases). This CDR3 has 15 residues. Germline V lookup: CDR1 LNHDA, CDR2 SQIVND (reference sequence). Between the trimmed V and J ends, which lost 4 bases and 5 bases, there was a span of 15 bases. In nucleotides, the CDR3 is TGTGCCAGTAGTAAGGGGCAGGGAACCAACAATGAGCAGTTCTTC. Its translation: CASSKGQGTNNEQFF. The whole variable domain, filled in from reference TRBV19 and TRBJ2-1, reads DGGITQSPKYLFRKEGQNVTLSCEQNLNHDAMYWYRQDPGQGLRLIYYSQIVNDFQKGDIAEGYSVSREKKESFPLTVTSAQKNPTAFYLCASSKGQGTNNEQFFGPGTRLTVL.

The J gene is TRBJ2-7, the V gene TRBV28, with 7 nucleotides matching TRBD2. Germline V CDR1 and CDR2: MDHEN, SYDVKM. The CDR3 contains 14 residues. Unmatched junction bases numbered 13, after V lost 10 bases and J lost 4 bases. CDR3 sequence reads: CATARQGGWYEQYF. The CDR3 DNA sequence: TGTGCCACAGCACGTCAGGGAGGGTGGTACGAGCAGTACTTC.

The chain combines TRBV10-3 with TRBJ2-7, with 10 bases lining up with TRBD1. V lost 6 bases and J lost 6; bases outside the gene matches: 11. This CDR3 has 15 residues. Germline V gene lookup returns CDR1 ENHRY and CDR2 SYGVKD. The CDR3 here is CAIRTGTGEFSEQYF. In nucleotides, the CDR3 is TGTGCCATCAGGACCGGGACAGGGGAGTTTAGCGAGCAGTACTTC.

The rearrangement joins TRBV7-3 to TRBJ2-7, with D hard to call. Germline CDR1 SGHTA, CDR2 FQGTGA. V lost 2 bases and J 7 bases, leaving 21 bases between the germline ends. The CDR3 runs to 16 residues. The CDR3 loop reads CASSLPGSLRRVEQYF. The CDR3, as DNA: TGTGCCAGCAGCTTACCCGGCAGCCTACGTCGGGTAGAGCAGTACTTC. The variable domain in full, with the rest retrieved from reference TRBV7-3 and TRBJ2-7, is GAGVSQTPSNKVTEKGKYVELRCDPISGHTALYWYRQSLGQGPEFLIYFQGTGAADDSGLPNDRFFAVRPEGSVSTLKIQRTERGDSAVYLCASSLPGSLRRVEQYFGPGTRLTVT.

The chain joins TRBV6-4 to TRBJ2-3; TRBD2 aligns across 10 bases. Germline CDR1 and CDR2: MRHNA and SNTAGT. This CDR3 spans 16 amino acids. V trimming: 6 bases; J trimming: 2 bases; junction bases outside the gene matches: 8. The CDR3, as DNA: TGTGCCAGCAGCCCTCTAGCGGGGGCTAACACAGATACGCAGTATTTT. Amino acids: CASSPLAGANTDTQYF.

The chain has TRBV5-3 and TRBJ1-2; D unclear. TRBV5-3 has ORF status, its function being uncertain. The V end was cut by 4 bases, the J end by 4 bases, with 14 bases between. The length of the CDR3 is 14 residues. Here the CDR3 DNA reads TGTGCCAGAAGCACCTGGGTTGGCGGCTATGGCTACACCTTC. Translation: CARSTWVGGYGYTF.

This clone appeared a single time. The chain joins TRBV28 to TRBJ1-4, with TRBD1 matching 8 bases. Germline loops: CDR1 MDHEN, CDR2 SYDVKM. Losses at the gene ends were 6 bases for V and 8 bases for J; bases not matched to a gene: 11. The CDR3 is 15 amino acids. The CDR3 here is CASRTPRGLGEKLFF. The DNA for the CDR3 is TGTGCCAGCAGGACTCCCAGGGGGCTAGGGGAAAAACTGTTTTTT.